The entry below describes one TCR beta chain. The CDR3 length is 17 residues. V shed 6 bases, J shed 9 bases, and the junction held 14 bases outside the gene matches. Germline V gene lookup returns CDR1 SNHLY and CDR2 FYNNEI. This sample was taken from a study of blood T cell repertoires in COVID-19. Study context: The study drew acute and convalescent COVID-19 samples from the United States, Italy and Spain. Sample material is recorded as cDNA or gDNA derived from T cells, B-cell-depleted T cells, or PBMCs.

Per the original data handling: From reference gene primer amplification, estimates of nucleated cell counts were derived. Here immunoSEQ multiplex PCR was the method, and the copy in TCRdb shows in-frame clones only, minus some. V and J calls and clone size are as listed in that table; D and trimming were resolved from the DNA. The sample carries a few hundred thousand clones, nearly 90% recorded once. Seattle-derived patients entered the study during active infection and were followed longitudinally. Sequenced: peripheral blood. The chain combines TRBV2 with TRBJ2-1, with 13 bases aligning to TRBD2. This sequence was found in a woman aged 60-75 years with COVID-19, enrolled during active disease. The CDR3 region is CASSGRYGLAGEGEQFF. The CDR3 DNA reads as TGTGCCAGCAGCGGGAGATACGGACTAGCGGGGGAGGGTGAGCAGTTCTTC.